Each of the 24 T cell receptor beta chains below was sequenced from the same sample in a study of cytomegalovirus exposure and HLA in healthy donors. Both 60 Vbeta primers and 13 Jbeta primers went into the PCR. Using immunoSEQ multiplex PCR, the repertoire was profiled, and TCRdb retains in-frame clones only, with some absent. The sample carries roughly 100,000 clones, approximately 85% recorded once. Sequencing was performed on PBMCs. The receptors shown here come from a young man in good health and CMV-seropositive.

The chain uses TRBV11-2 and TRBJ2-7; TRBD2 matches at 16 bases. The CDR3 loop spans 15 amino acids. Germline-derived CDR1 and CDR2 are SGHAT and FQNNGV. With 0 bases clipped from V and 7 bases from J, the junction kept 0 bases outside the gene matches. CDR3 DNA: TGTGCCAGCAGCTTAGAGGGACTAGCGGGAGGGGAGCAGTACTTC. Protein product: CASSLEGLAGGEQYF.

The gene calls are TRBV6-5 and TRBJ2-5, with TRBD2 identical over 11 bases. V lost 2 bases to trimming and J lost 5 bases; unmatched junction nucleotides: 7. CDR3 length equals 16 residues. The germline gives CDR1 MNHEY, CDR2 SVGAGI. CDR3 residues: CASSYRRSGRAETQYF. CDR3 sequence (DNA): TGTGCCAGCAGTTACCGTCGTAGCGGGAGGGCGGAGACCCAGTACTTC.

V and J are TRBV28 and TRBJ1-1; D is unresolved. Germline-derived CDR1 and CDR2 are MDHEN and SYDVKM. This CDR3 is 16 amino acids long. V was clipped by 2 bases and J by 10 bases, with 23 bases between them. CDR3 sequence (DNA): TGTGCCAGCAGTTTAGACCCGGGGTTCGGGTCATTCGGAGCTTTCTTT. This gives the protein CASSLDPGFGSFGAFF. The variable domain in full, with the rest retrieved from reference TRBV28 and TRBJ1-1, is DVKVTQSSRYLVKRTGEKVFLECVQDMDHENMFWYRQDPGLGLRLIYFSYDVKMKEKGDIPEGYSVSREKKERFSLILESASTNQTSMYLCASSLDPGFGSFGAFFGQGTRLTVV.

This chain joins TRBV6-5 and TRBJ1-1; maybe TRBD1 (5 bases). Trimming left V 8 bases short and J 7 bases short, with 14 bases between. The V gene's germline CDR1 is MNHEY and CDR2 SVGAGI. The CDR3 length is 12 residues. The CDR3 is CASRIRGGEAFF. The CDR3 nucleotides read TGTGCCAGCCGCATTCGGGGGGGTGAAGCTTTCTTT.

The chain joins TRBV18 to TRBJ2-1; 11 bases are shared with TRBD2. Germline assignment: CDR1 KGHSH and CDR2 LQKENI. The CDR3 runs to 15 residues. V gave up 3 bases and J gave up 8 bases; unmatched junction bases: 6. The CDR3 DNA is TGTGCCAGCTCACCCAGGACTAGCGGGTTCGATGAGCAGTTCTTC. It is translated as CASSPRTSGFDEQFF.

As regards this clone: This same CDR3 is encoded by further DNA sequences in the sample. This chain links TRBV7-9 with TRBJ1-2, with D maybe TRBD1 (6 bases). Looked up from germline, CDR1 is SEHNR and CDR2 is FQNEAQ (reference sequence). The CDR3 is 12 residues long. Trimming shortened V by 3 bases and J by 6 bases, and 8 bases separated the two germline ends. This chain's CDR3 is CASSFNRDGYTF. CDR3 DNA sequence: TGTGCCAGCAGCTTCAACAGGGATGGCTACACCTTC.

CDR3 in amino acids: CAISPLGRGLGYRETQYF. The CDR3 region has the DNA TGTGCCATCTCACCACTCGGGCGGGGGCTGGGGTATAGAGAGACCCAGTACTTC. The chain uses TRBV28 and TRBJ2-5; TRBD2 is a possible D gene (7 bases). The CDR3 runs to 18 residues. The V end lost 10 bases, the J end lost 4 bases, and 31 bases lay between the germline ends. Germline CDR1 is MDHEN and CDR2 is SYDVKM.

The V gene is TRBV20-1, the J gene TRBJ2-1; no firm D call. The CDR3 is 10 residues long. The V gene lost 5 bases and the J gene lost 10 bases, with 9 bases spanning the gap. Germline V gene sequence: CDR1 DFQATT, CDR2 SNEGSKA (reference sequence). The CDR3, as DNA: TGCAGTGCTGTACGTGAGGAGCAGTTCTTC. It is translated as CSAVREEQFF.

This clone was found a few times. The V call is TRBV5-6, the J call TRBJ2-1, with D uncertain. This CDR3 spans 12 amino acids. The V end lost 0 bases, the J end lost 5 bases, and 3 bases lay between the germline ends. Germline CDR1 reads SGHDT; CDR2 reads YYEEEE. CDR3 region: CASSLGNNEQFF. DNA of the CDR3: TGTGCCAGCAGCTTGGGTAACAATGAGCAGTTCTTC.

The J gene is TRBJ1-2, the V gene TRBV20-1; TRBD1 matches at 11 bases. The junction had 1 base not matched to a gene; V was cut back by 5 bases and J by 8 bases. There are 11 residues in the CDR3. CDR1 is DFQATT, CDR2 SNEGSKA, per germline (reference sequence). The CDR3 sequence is CSAWDRGGYTF. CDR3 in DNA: TGCAGTGCTTGGGACAGGGGGGGCTACACCTTC.

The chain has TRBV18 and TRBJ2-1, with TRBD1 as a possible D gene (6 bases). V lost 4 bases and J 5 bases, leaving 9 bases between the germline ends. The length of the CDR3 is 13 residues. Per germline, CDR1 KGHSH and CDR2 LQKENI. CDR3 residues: CASSRRQDNEQFF. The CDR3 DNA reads TGTGCCAGCTCACGCAGACAGGACAATGAGCAGTTCTTC.

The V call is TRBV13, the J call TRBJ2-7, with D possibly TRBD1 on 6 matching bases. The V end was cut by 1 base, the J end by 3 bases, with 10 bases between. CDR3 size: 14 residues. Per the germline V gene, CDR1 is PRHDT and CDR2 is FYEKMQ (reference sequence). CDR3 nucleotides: TGTGCCAGCAGCTTAGCGAGGGGGAACTACGAGCAGTACTTC. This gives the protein CASSLARGNYEQYF.

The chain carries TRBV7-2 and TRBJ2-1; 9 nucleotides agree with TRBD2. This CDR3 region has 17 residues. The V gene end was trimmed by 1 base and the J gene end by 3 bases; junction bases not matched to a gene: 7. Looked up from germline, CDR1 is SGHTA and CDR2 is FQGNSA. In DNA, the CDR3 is TGTGCCAGCAGCTTAGAGATACAGCGGGAGGACTACAATGAGCAGTTCTTC. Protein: CASSLEIQREDYNEQFF.

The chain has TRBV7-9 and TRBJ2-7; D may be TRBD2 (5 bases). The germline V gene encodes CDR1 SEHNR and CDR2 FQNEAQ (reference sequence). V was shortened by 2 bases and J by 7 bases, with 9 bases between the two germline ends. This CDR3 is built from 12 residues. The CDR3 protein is CASSLFGVEQYF. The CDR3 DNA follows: TGTGCCAGCAGCTTATTCGGGGTAGAGCAGTACTTC.

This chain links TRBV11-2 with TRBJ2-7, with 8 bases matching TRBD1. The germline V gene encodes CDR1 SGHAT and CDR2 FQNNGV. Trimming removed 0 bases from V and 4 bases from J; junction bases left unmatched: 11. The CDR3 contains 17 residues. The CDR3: CASSLDWAGQGPYEQYF. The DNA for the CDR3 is TGTGCCAGCAGCTTAGATTGGGCAGGACAGGGCCCATACGAGCAGTACTTC.

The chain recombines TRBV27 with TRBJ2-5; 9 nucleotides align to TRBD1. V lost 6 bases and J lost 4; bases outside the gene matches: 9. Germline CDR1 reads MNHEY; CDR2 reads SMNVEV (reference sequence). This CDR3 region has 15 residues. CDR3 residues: CASSPTGTGLETQYF. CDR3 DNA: TGTGCCAGCAGCCCGACCGGGACAGGGTTAGAGACCCAGTACTTC.

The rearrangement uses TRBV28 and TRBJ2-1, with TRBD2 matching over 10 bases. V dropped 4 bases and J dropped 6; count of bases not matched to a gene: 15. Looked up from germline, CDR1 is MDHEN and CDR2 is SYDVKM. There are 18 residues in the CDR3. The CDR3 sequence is CASSSPLLAGVRGNEQFF. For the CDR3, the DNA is TGTGCCAGCAGTTCCCCCCTCCTAGCGGGAGTGAGAGGCAATGAGCAGTTCTTC.

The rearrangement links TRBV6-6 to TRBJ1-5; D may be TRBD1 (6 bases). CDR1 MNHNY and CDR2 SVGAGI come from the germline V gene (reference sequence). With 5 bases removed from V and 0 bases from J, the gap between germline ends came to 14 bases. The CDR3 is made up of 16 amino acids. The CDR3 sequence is CASSKRQADSNQPQHF. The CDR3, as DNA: TGTGCCAGCAGTAAAAGACAGGCGGATAGCAATCAGCCCCAGCATTTT.

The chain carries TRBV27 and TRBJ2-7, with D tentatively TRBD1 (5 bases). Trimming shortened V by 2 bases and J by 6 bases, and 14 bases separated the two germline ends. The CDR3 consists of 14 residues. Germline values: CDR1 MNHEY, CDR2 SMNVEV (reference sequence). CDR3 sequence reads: CASSLRLGRGEQYF. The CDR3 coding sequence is TGTGCCAGCAGTTTACGGCTGGGGCGAGGCGAGCAGTACTTC.

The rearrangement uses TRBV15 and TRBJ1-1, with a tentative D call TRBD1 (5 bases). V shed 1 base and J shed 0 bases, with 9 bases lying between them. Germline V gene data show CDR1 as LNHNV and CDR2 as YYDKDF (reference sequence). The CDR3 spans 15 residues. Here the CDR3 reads CATSRGGLMNTEAFF. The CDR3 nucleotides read TGTGCCACCAGCAGAGGGGGACTGATGAACACTGAAGCTTTCTTT.

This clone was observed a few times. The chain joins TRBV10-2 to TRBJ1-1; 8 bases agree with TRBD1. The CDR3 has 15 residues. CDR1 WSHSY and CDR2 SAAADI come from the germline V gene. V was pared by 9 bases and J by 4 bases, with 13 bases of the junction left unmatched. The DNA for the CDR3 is TGCGCCAGTCACCGAGCCTCGGACAGGGCCACTGAAGCTTTCTTT. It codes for CASHRASDRATEAFF.

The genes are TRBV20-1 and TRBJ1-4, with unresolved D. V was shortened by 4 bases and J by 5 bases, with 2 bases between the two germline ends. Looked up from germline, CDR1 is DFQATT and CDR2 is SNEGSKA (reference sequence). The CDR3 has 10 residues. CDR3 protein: CSATNEKLFF. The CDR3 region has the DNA TGCAGTGCTACAAATGAAAAACTGTTTTTT.

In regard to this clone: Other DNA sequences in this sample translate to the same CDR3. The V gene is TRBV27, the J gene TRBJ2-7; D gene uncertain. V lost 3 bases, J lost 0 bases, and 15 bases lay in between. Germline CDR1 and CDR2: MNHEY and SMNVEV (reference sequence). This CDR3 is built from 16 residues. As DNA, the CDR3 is TGTGCCAGCAGTTTCGTCGCACTCCTAAGCTCCTACGAGCAGTACTTC. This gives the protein CASSFVALLSSYEQYF.

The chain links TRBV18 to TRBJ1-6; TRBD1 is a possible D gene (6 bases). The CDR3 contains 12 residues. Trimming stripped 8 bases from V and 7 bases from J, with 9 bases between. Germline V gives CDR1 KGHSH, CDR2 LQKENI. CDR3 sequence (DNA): TGTGCCAGCCGGACAGAGAATTCACCCCTCCACTTT. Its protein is CASRTENSPLHF.